Listed below are T cell receptor beta chains from one sample, sequenced in a study of Graves' ophthalmopathy and Graves' hyperthyroidism. Each CDR3 protein is one row after TCRdb ran MiXCR on the multiplex PCR reads. Altogether about 390,000 distinct CDR3 sequences are present, just over 15% being singletons, with the ten largest covering approximately 7%. The sequenced sample was peripheral blood. These receptors originate from a young woman with stable Graves' hyperthyroidism. Both conserved end residues are part of each CDR3. The D gene is left open where the match is weak. The size field is filled for only some rows; it gives once, few, many or a size class.

clone_size	v_call	d_call	j_call	cdr3_nt	cdr3_aa
few	TRBV5-4	TRBD2	TRBJ2-5	TGTGCCAGCAGCTTTCCGACTAGCGGGGGGGCCGAGACCCAGTACTTC	CASSFPTSGGAETQYF
many	TRBV6-4	TRBD1	TRBJ2-2	TGTGCCAGCAGTGCACCGACAGGGCCCTCCCCCAACACCGGGGAGCTGTTTTTT	CASSAPTGPSPNTGELFF
.	TRBV4-1	.	TRBJ1-3	TGCGCCAGCAGCCAAGAAGGAGGACAGTCCCATGGAAACACCATATATTTT	CASSQEGGQSHGNTIYF
.	TRBV9	.	TRBJ1-1	TGTGCCAGCAGCGTGGGGGCGGGCACTGAAGCTTTCTTT	CASSVGAGTEAFF
many	TRBV5-8	.	TRBJ1-5	TGTGCCAGCAGCTTGGGCCACTGGAGCAATCAGCCCCAGCATTTT	CASSLGHWSNQPQHF
.	TRBV12-3/TRBV12-4	TRBD1	TRBJ1-2	TGTGCCAGCAGTTCCCTCCTGACAGGGACCAATGGCTACACCTTC	CASSSLLTGTNGYTF
.	TRBV7-3	.	TRBJ2-2	TGTGCCAGCAGGGATAACCTGGCAACCGGGGAGCTGTTTTTT	CASRDNLATGELFF
many	TRBV4-1	.	TRBJ2-7	TGCGCCAGCTCCTCAGGGGTCCCTGGCTCCTACGAGCAGTACTTC	CASSSGVPGSYEQYF
many	TRBV24-1	TRBD1	TRBJ1-1	TGTGCCACCAGGACAGGGGGTATGAACACTGAAGCTTTCTTT	CATRTGGMNTEAFF
few	TRBV20-1	TRBD1	TRBJ1-2	TGCAGTGCTAGAGATGACAGGGGGCGCTTTGGCTACACCTTC	CSARDDRGRFGYTF
many	TRBV12-5	.	TRBJ1-5	TGTGCTAGTGCCTTGGCGGCCGGACAGCCCCAGCATTTT	CASALAAGQPQHF